The 9 T cell receptor beta chains listed next were all sequenced from one sample in a study of identical twins. A single record per CDR3 protein comes from TCRdb applying MiXCR to the 5' RACE reads. The sample includes roughly 500,000 distinct CDR3 sequences, about 20% of them seen just once. These same data were also listed under a study on T cells expressing NK-cell markers.

The sequenced sample was CD4+ T cells sorted from blood. The receptors originated from a woman under 30 in good health.

This clonotype came up many times. This sequence joins TRBV20-1 and TRBJ2-2; the D is unclear. This CDR3 has 12 residues. Germline V gene lookup returns CDR1 DFQATT and CDR2 SNEGSKA (reference sequence). Trimming cost V 2 bases and J 7 bases, with 8 bases left between them. The CDR3: CSARNPGGELFF. CDR3 DNA: TGCAGTGCTAGAAATCCGGGCGGGGAGCTGTTTTTT.

This clonotype was seen only a few times. The chain uses TRBV7-9 and TRBJ2-7; 7 bases align to TRBD2. CDR3 length equals 13 residues. J was trimmed by 6 bases and V by 4 bases; bases with no gene match: 6. Germline assignment: CDR1 SEHNR and CDR2 FQNEAQ (reference sequence). Here the CDR3 reads CASSSREYLEQYF. CDR3 DNA sequence: TGTGCCAGCAGCTCGCGGGAGTACCTCGAGCAGTACTTC.

This clonotype was found many times. The chain joins TRBV5-1 to TRBJ2-5; TRBD2 agrees at 8 bases. With V trimmed by 2 bases and J by 3 bases, 0 bases remained unmatched. The CDR3 extends over 13 amino acids. Germline V gene data show CDR1 as SGHRS and CDR2 as YFSETQ. CDR3 in DNA: TGCGCCAGCAGCTTTAGCGGGGAAGAGACCCAGTACTTC. Residues: CASSFSGEETQYF. The full variable domain, in which reference TRBV5-1 and TRBJ2-5 provide the parts outside the CDR3, is KAGVTQTPRYLIKTRGQQVTLSCSPISGHRSVSWYQQTPGQGLQFLFEYFSETQRNKGNFPGRFSGRQFSNSRSEMNVSTLELGDSALYLCASSFSGEETQYFGPGTRLLVL.

This sequence joins TRBV2 and TRBJ2-7; D could derive from TRBD1 or TRBD2 (6 bases each). Per germline, CDR1 SNHLY and CDR2 FYNNEI. The CDR3 runs to 14 residues. Trimming cost V 6 bases and J 4 bases, with 16 bases left between them. The CDR3 region has the DNA TGTGCCAGCAGCGACCAGGGGACTGAATACGAGCAGTACTTC. Its protein is CASSDQGTEYEQYF.

This clonotype was seen just once. The chain combines TRBV20-1 with TRBJ2-7, with 7 positions matching TRBD1. J lost 5 bases, V lost 0 bases, and 4 bases had no gene match. In germline, CDR1 is DFQATT, CDR2 SNEGSKA (reference sequence). This CDR3 is built from 13 residues. CDR3 protein: CSARDGTAHEQYF. The CDR3 DNA reads TGCAGTGCTAGAGACGGGACAGCCCACGAGCAGTACTTC.

This clonotype was observed a few times. J is TRBJ1-2 and V is TRBV6-1; TRBD1 matches at 8 bases. The CDR3 length is 14 residues. With 6 bases clipped from V and 4 bases from J, the junction kept 7 bases outside the gene matches. CDR1 is MNHNS, CDR2 SASEGT, per germline. DNA for the CDR3: TGTGCCAGCAGACCCCCAGGGGGCGGCTATGGCTACACCTTC. It yields the protein CASRPPGGGYGYTF.

CDR3 coding DNA: TGTGCCATCGGCCCCGCCCTACTCGCGGGATCCCCCACAGATACGCAGTATTTT. It is translated as CAIGPALLAGSPTDTQYF. The rearrangement uses TRBV4-2 and TRBJ2-3; D perhaps matches TRBD2 (6 bases). This CDR3 has 18 residues. The V and J ends lost 10 bases and 2 bases respectively, with 28 bases between them. The V gene's germline CDR1 is LGHNA and CDR2 YNFKEQ.

This clonotype showed up just a few times. The chain uses TRBV12-3 or TRBV12-4 and TRBJ2-1, with D perhaps matching TRBD1 (5 bases). V lost 7 bases and J 10 bases, leaving 23 bases between the germline ends. This CDR3 comprises 15 residues. CDR3 coding DNA: TGTGCCAGCACCCTAGACAGTATTCTTCCAAGGGAGCAGTTCTTC. It yields the protein CASTLDSILPREQFF.

The chain is built from TRBV20-1 and TRBJ1-2; 8 bases map to TRBD1. The V gene end was trimmed by 6 bases and the J gene end by 5 bases; junction bases not matched to a gene: 5. The germline V gene has CDR1 DFQATT and CDR2 SNEGSKA (reference sequence). The CDR3 has 12 amino acids. The CDR3 spells CSAPGQEYGYTF. The CDR3, as DNA: TGCAGTGCGCCGGGACAGGAATATGGCTACACCTTC.